This TCR beta chain emerged from a study of T cells in Graves' hyperthyroidism and ophthalmopathy. Points from the study as a whole: It was a median approximately 7.1 months before onset that the model predicted ophthalmopathy.

Exclusion of patients followed from uncontrolled infection, other autoimmune disease, pregnancy or lactation. The study based diagnoses on clinical symptoms, serum thyroxine and TRAb, thyroid ultrasound and orbital computed tomography. The PBMCs had their origin in around 9.1 ml of fresh peripheral blood. Looked up from germline, CDR1 is MDHEN and CDR2 is SYDVKM. With 2 bases clipped from V and 5 bases from J, the junction kept 7 bases outside the gene matches. There are 15 residues in the CDR3. As to this clonotype: Its antigen is unidentified.

The source material, RNA transcripts, was used to amplify TCR beta CDR3 regions. First-round RT-PCR targeting the TCR CDR3 was performed with the HTBI primer set. From the multiplex PCR reads, TCRdb called clonotypes with MiXCR, one entry per CDR3 protein. The table includes 550,000 to 650,000 distinct CDR3 sequences, 14% detected once. The specimen was blood. V gene TRBV28 combines with J gene TRBJ2-5, with 8 bases identical to TRBD1. The sequence derives from a woman aged 40 to 50 with Graves' hyperthyroidism. The CDR3 nucleotides read TGTGCCAGCAGTTTAGGGGGACAGGCGGGGGAGACCCAGTACTTC. Translating gives CASSLGGQAGETQYF.